The 28 T cell receptor beta chains below were found in one sample sequenced in a study of CD8+ T cells in alopecia areata. cDNA serving as the sequencing template came from extracted, reverse transcribed RNA. TCRdb keeps only in-frame clones here, not all; method: immunoSEQ multiplex PCR. The sample includes some 200,000 clones, about 60% of them seen just once. Treatment indicated: oral pan-JAK inhibitor, 5-10 mg twice daily. The sample here was CD8+ T cells sorted from blood, taken at week 24, from a patient treated with tofacitinib. The receptors were sampled from a human donor with alopecia areata.

The CDR3 protein is CASSQTVLGQPQHF. The DNA of the CDR3 is TGTGCCAGCAGCCAAACAGTACTAGGGCAGCCCCAGCATTTT. V usage is TRBV4-2 and J usage is TRBJ1-5; D is undetermined. Germline V gene lookup returns CDR1 LGHNA and CDR2 YNFKEQ. The CDR3 is 14 amino acids. With 2 bases removed from V and 7 bases from J, the gap between germline ends came to 12 bases.

This clone came up a few times. The V call is TRBV27, the J call TRBJ2-7; D is uncertain. The V end was cut by 1 base, the J end by 3 bases, with 7 bases between. The V gene's germline CDR1 is MNHEY and CDR2 SMNVEV (reference sequence). This CDR3 is built from 13 residues. This CDR3 reads CASSLYQDYEQYF. For the CDR3, the DNA is TGTGCCAGCAGTTTATATCAGGACTACGAGCAGTACTTC.

This chain links TRBV2 with TRBJ2-7, with a tentative D call TRBD2 (6 bases). V shed 3 bases and J shed 1 base, with 7 bases lying between them. The CDR3 consists of 13 residues. Germline V gene data show CDR1 as SNHLY and CDR2 as FYNNEI. CDR3 in amino acids: CASSDGGSYEQYF. In nucleotides, the CDR3 is TGTGCCAGCAGTGATGGGGGGTCCTACGAGCAGTACTTC.

This rearrangement joins TRBV2 to TRBJ2-7, with 8 bases fitting TRBD1. The length of the CDR3 is 15 residues. Germline V gives CDR1 SNHLY, CDR2 FYNNEI. Unmatched junction bases numbered 12, after V lost 10 bases and J lost 1 base. The CDR3 spells CAIQGARDRSYEQYF. CDR3 DNA: TGTGCCATCCAGGGGGCACGGGACAGGTCCTACGAGCAGTACTTC. Supplemented by reference TRBV2 and TRBJ2-7, the full variable domain reads EPEVTQTPSHQVTQMGQEVILRCVPISNHLYFYWYRQILGQKVEFLVSFYNNEISEKSEIFDDQFSVERPDGSNFTLKIRSTKLEDSAMYFCAIQGARDRSYEQYFGPGTRLTVT.

V is TRBV30 and J is TRBJ2-7; D is unresolved. This CDR3 spans 12 amino acids. Germline V gene lookup returns CDR1 GTSNPN and CDR2 SVGIG (reference sequence). The ends were cut back, 3 bases at V and 4 bases at J, with 10 bases in the middle. The CDR3 sequence: CAWSELGYEQYF. CDR3 bases: TGTGCCTGGAGCGAGCTGGGGTACGAGCAGTACTTC.

About this clone: This sample includes further DNA sequences coding for the same CDR3. The chain is built from TRBV5-6 and TRBJ2-7; D might be TRBD2 (5 bases). This CDR3 is built from 12 residues. Per germline, CDR1 SGHDT and CDR2 YYEEEE. Trimming took off 5 bases at V and 0 bases at J, with 6 bases between the two ends. DNA for the CDR3: TGTGCCAGCAGGGACTCCTCCTACGAGCAGTACTTC. Translation gives CASRDSSYEQYF.

V and J are TRBV9 and TRBJ2-1; no definite D call. The CDR3 spans 11 residues. The germline V gene has CDR1 SGDLS and CDR2 YYNGEE. The V and J ends lost 5 bases and 2 bases respectively, with 2 bases between them. In DNA form, the CDR3 reads TGTGCCAGCAGTCCCTACAATGAGCAGTTCTTC. Its protein product is CASSPYNEQFF.

V is TRBV2 and J is TRBJ1-2; 9 bases are a match to TRBD1. Germline assignment: CDR1 SNHLY and CDR2 FYNNEI. This CDR3 has 14 amino acids. Trimming at V came to 6 bases and at J to 8 bases, leaving 10 bases not matched to a gene. The CDR3 spells CASSDLRQGDGYTF. The DNA of the CDR3 is TGTGCCAGCAGCGACCTTCGACAGGGGGACGGCTACACCTTC.

The table lists this clone with a few counts. The V call is TRBV29-1, the J call TRBJ1-5, with 9 bases matching TRBD1. This CDR3 is built from 13 residues. V was pared by 6 bases and J by 5 bases, with 5 bases of the junction left unmatched. From germline, CDR1 is SQVTM and CDR2 ANQGSEA. The chain's CDR3 is CSVQDRGDQPQHF. The CDR3 region has the DNA TGCAGCGTGCAGGACAGGGGAGATCAGCCCCAGCATTTT. Variable domain in full (rest from reference TRBV29-1 and TRBJ1-5): SAVISQKPSRDICQRGTSLTIQCQVDSQVTMMFWYRQQPGQSLTLIATANQGSEATYESGFVIDKFPISRPNLTFSTLTVSNMSPEDSSIYLCSVQDRGDQPQHFGDGTRLSIL.

The chain employs TRBV5-1 and TRBJ2-1; 10 nucleotides line up with TRBD1. Germline V CDR1 and CDR2: SGHRS, YFSETQ. J lost 7 bases, V lost 3 bases, and 16 bases had no gene match. The CDR3 has 18 residues. CDR3 nucleotides: TGCGCCAGCAGCTATAGCGGATTGACAGGGGGCGGAGGGAATGAGCAGTTCTTC. Translating it yields CASSYSGLTGGGGNEQFF.

The rearrangement joins TRBV9 to TRBJ2-7, with a tentative D call TRBD1 (6 bases). This CDR3 contains 14 residues. The V and J ends lost 0 bases and 6 bases respectively, with 13 bases between them. Germline-derived CDR1 and CDR2 are SGDLS and YYNGEE. The CDR3 nucleotides read TGTGCCAGCAGCGTAGCCCTGGGGGCCCGCGAGCAGTACTTC. It yields the protein CASSVALGAREQYF.

This rearrangement joins TRBV19 to TRBJ2-4; D might be TRBD1 (5 bases). There are 15 residues in the CDR3. Trimming stripped 4 bases from V and 1 base from J, with 11 bases between. The germline V gene encodes CDR1 LNHDA and CDR2 SQIVND (reference sequence). Here the CDR3 reads CASSTIYRAKNIQYF. CDR3 in DNA: TGTGCCAGTAGTACAATCTACAGGGCCAAAAACATTCAGTACTTC.

The chain couples TRBV30 to TRBJ2-7, with D possibly called TRBD1 or TRBD2 (5 bases each). Germline lookup yields CDR1 GTSNPN and CDR2 SVGIG (reference sequence). This CDR3 contains 13 residues. V gave up 4 bases and J gave up 2 bases, with 12 bases separating them. The CDR3 DNA sequence: TGTGCCTGGAAGGGACGGTCGCCCTACGAGCAGTACTTC. It translates to CAWKGRSPYEQYF.

V is TRBV13 and J is TRBJ1-2, with D possibly matching TRBD1 (6 bases). CDR1 and CDR2 from the germline V gene are PRHDT and FYEKMQ (reference sequence). Trimming pared 2 bases from V and 8 bases from J, leaving 15 bases between. This CDR3 has 14 amino acids. CDR3 protein: CASSLRGGLDGYTF. CDR3 coding DNA: TGTGCCAGCAGCTTACGCGGGGGGCTGGACGGCTACACCTTC.

This sequence joins TRBV29-1 and TRBJ2-5, with 12 bases identical to TRBD2. The CDR3 is made up of 15 amino acids. Germline trimming cut 3 bases from V and 7 bases from J; bases unmatched to any gene: 9. Germline V gene sequence: CDR1 SQVTM, CDR2 ANQGSEA. The DNA of the CDR3 is TGCAGCGTTGAGGCCGGGACTAGCGGGCTAGGGACCCAGTACTTC. It translates to CSVEAGTSGLGTQYF.

The table lists this clone with a few counts. This sequence joins TRBV5-6 and TRBJ1-5; D may be TRBD1 (6 bases). Deletions cut 4 bases from V and 4 bases from J, with 18 bases between. The CDR3 has 16 residues. Germline V lookup: CDR1 SGHDT, CDR2 YYEEEE. The CDR3 loop reads CASSKITDRLNQPQHF. The CDR3 DNA follows: TGTGCCAGCAGCAAAATTACGGACAGATTAAATCAGCCCCAGCATTTT.

The J gene is TRBJ2-3, the V gene TRBV9; D possibly corresponds to TRBD1 (5 bases). V shed 4 bases and J shed 0 bases, with 12 bases lying between them. Per germline, CDR1 SGDLS and CDR2 YYNGEE. The length of the CDR3 is 15 residues. CDR3 sequence: CASSSQGDSTDTQYF. The DNA of the CDR3 is TGTGCCAGCAGCTCTCAGGGTGATAGCACAGATACGCAGTATTTT.

The CDR3 protein is CASSLSGDLAKNIQYF. The CDR3 DNA reads TGTGCCAGCAGCTTGTCCGGGGATTTAGCCAAAAACATTCAGTACTTC. The chain joins TRBV13 to TRBJ2-4; TRBD2 is a possible D gene (5 bases). V lost 3 bases to trimming and J lost 0 bases, with 12 bases between them. This CDR3 has 16 residues. Germline values: CDR1 PRHDT, CDR2 FYEKMQ (reference sequence).

V and J are TRBV20-1 and TRBJ1-2, with D unresolved. The CDR3 is made up of 9 amino acids. V was pared by 6 bases and J by 7 bases, with 6 bases between. Germline V lookup: CDR1 DFQATT, CDR2 SNEGSKA (reference sequence). CDR3 region: CSAGPGYTF. Here the CDR3 DNA reads TGCAGTGCAGGACCTGGCTACACCTTC.

The J gene is TRBJ2-7, the V gene TRBV7-9; D not resolved. Germline CDR1 SEHNR, CDR2 FQNEAQ (reference sequence). The ends were cut back, 6 bases at V and 4 bases at J, with 7 bases in the middle. This CDR3 spans 11 amino acids. DNA of the CDR3: TGTGCCAGCAGAGACGGGTACGAGCAGTACTTC. Protein product: CASRDGYEQYF.

This chain joins TRBV29-1 and TRBJ2-3; 10 bases fit TRBD2. Looked up from germline, CDR1 is SQVTM and CDR2 is ANQGSEA. The CDR3 has 13 amino acids. The CDR3 reads CTGAGGFTDTQYF. In nucleotides, the CDR3 is TGCACAGGAGCGGGGGGGTTCACAGATACGCAGTATTTT.

CDR3 amino acids: CATHSSGGYGYTF. DNA of the CDR3: TGTGCCACTCATTCCTCCGGGGGGTATGGCTACACCTTC. V usage is TRBV6-5 and J usage is TRBJ1-2, with D possibly TRBD1 on 5 matching bases. With 10 bases removed from V and 5 bases from J, the gap between germline ends came to 17 bases. Germline CDR1 and CDR2: MNHEY and SVGAGI. The CDR3 contains 13 residues.

The chain links TRBV30 to TRBJ2-1, with D perhaps being TRBD1 or TRBD2 (5 bases each). V was clipped by 4 bases and J by 3 bases, with 13 bases between them. This CDR3 has 14 amino acids. Germline V lookup: CDR1 GTSNPN, CDR2 SVGIG (reference sequence). The CDR3, as DNA: TGTGCCTGGAAATTTGGGGGTCACTACAATGAGCAGTTCTTC. Residues: CAWKFGGHYNEQFF.

The chain is built from TRBV9 and TRBJ2-1; D gene uncertain. Per the germline V gene, CDR1 is SGDLS and CDR2 is YYNGEE. The CDR3 has 13 residues. V was trimmed by 3 bases and J by 8 bases, leaving 12 bases between them. CDR3 residues: CASSDPLRDEQFF. The CDR3 bases are TGTGCCAGCAGCGACCCCTTGCGAGATGAGCAGTTCTTC.

V usage is TRBV29-1 and J usage is TRBJ2-1; D gene ambiguous. The germline gives CDR1 SQVTM, CDR2 ANQGSEA. V gave up 6 bases and J gave up 7 bases, with 16 bases separating them. This CDR3 comprises 13 residues. The CDR3 spells CSVPGLVANEQFF. In DNA, the CDR3 is TGCAGCGTCCCAGGTCTAGTGGCGAATGAGCAGTTCTTC.

V is TRBV11-2 and J is TRBJ2-2; possibly TRBD1 or TRBD2 for D (6 bases each). Deletions cut 6 bases from V and 1 base from J, with 15 bases between. CDR1 SGHAT and CDR2 FQNNGV come from the germline V gene. This CDR3 spans 16 amino acids. The CDR3 spells CASRRVGGRNTGELFF. The CDR3 bases are TGTGCCAGCAGAAGGGTCGGGGGCCGGAACACCGGGGAGCTGTTTTTT.

This clone was observed a handful of times. V and J are TRBV30 and TRBJ2-3; D not certain. This CDR3 spans 12 amino acids. Between the trimmed V and J ends, which lost 8 bases and 4 bases, there was a span of 13 bases. Looked up from germline, CDR1 is GTSNPN and CDR2 is SVGIG (reference sequence). The CDR3 loop is CAAQDRADTQYF. The DNA for the CDR3 is TGTGCCGCCCAGGACCGCGCAGATACGCAGTATTTT.

This chain uses TRBV5-1 with TRBJ2-7; 10 bases match TRBD1. CDR1 and CDR2 from the germline V gene are SGHRS and YFSETQ. J gave up 2 bases and V 3 bases, and 2 bases lay outside the gene matches. The CDR3 is 14 residues long. The CDR3: CASSWGTGAYEQYF. CDR3 nucleotide sequence: TGCGCCAGCAGCTGGGGGACAGGGGCCTACGAGCAGTACTTC. Drawing the rest from reference TRBV5-1 and TRBJ2-7, the complete variable domain is KAGVTQTPRYLIKTRGQQVTLSCSPISGHRSVSWYQQTPGQGLQFLFEYFSETQRNKGNFPGRFSGRQFSNSRSEMNVSTLELGDSALYLCASSWGTGAYEQYFGPGTRLTVT.